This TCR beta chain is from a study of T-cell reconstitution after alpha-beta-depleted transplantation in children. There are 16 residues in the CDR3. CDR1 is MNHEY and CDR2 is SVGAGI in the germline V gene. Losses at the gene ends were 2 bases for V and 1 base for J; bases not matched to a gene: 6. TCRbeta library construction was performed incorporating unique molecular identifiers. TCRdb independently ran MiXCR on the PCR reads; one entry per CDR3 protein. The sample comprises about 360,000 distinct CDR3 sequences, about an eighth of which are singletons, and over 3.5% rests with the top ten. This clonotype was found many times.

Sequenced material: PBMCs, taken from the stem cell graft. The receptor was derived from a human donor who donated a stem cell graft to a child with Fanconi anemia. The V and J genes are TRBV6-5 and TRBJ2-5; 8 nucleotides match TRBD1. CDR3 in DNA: TGTGCCAGCAGTTACCCACTCGGGACAGGCCAAGAGACCCAGTACTTC. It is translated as CASSYPLGTGQETQYF.